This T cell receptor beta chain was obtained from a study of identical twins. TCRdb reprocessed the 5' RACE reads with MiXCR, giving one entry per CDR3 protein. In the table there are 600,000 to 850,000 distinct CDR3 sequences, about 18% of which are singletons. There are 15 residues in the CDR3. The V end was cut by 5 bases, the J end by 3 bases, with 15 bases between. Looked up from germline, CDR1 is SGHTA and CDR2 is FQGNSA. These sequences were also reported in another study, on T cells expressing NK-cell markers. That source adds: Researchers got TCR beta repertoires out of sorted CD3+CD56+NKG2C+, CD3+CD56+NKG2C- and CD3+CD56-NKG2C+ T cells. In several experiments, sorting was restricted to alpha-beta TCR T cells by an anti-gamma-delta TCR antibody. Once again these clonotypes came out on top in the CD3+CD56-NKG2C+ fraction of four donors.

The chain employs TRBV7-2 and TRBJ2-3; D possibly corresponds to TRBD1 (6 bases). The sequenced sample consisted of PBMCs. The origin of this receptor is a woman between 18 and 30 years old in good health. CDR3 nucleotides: TGTGCCAGCAGCCCAGGGGTAGGCGAAACAGATACGCAGTATTTT. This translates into CASSPGVGETDTQYF.